Shown below are 18 T cell receptor beta chains from a single sample sequenced in a study of T cell repertoires in cytomegalovirus infection. TCRdb used MiXCR to reprocess the reads, holding one entry per CDR3 protein. The sample lists about 310,000 distinct CDR3 sequences, about 25% occurring once. These receptors have no identified antigens. The material was cultured PBMCs, obtained from culture after CMV antigen stimulation. Source of these receptors: a human donor in good health (CMV status not recorded). Some clones in this sample may be carry-over from other donors' samples.

The chain employs TRBV25-1 and TRBJ2-1, with a weak D call TRBD2 (7 bases). Between the trimmed V and J ends, which lost 6 bases and 6 bases, there was a span of 15 bases. The CDR3 totals 14 residues. Germline CDR1 is MGHDK and CDR2 is SYGVNS. The CDR3 nucleotides read TGTGCCAGCAGGAGGGGGGGAGGGTCCAATGAGCAGTTCTTC. The encoded protein is CASRRGGGSNEQFF.

This clonotype has only a few counts. The V gene is TRBV11-3, the J gene TRBJ1-1; no clear D. Germline CDR1 is SGHNT and CDR2 is YENEEA. The V and J ends lost 5 bases and 5 bases respectively, with 15 bases between them. The CDR3 totals 14 residues. DNA for the CDR3: TGTGCCAGCAGCCCCCGTTCGGGCGGTACTGAAGCTTTCTTT. Its protein is CASSPRSGGTEAFF.

The rearrangement joins TRBV6-2 or TRBV6-3 to TRBJ1-2; possibly TRBD1 for D (5 bases). CDR3 length: 11 residues. Germline CDR1 and CDR2: MNHEY and SVGEGT. Trimming cost V 7 bases and J 7 bases, with 10 bases left between them. The CDR3 loop is CASNGGSGYTF. For the CDR3, the DNA is TGTGCCAGCAATGGGGGAAGTGGCTACACCTTC.

The sample holds a few counts of this clonotype. The chain has TRBV6-2 or TRBV6-3 and TRBJ2-1; D perhaps matches TRBD2 (6 bases). V shed 11 bases and J shed 3 bases, with 20 bases lying between them. The germline V gene encodes CDR1 MNHEY and CDR2 SVGEGT. The CDR3 is made up of 15 amino acids. The CDR3 protein is CAASALGGIYNEQFF. The CDR3 region has the DNA TGTGCCGCCTCGGCCCTCGGCGGGATCTACAATGAGCAGTTCTTC.

This clonotype was seen many times. The chain carries TRBV11-3 and TRBJ1-1, with D possibly TRBD1 on 5 matching bases. Germline lookup yields CDR1 SGHNT and CDR2 YENEEA. This CDR3 comprises 15 residues. Trimming removed 4 bases from V and 3 bases from J, with 15 bases in between. This chain's CDR3 is CASSSEGRGDTEAFF. The CDR3 DNA sequence: TGTGCCAGCAGCTCAGAGGGCCGGGGCGACACTGAAGCTTTCTTT.

The chain uses TRBV19 and TRBJ1-1; 9 positions agree with TRBD1. J gave up 11 bases and V 4 bases, and 5 bases lay outside the gene matches. CDR1 LNHDA and CDR2 SQIVND come from the germline V gene (reference sequence). This CDR3 region has 12 residues. Here the CDR3 DNA reads TGTGCCAGTAGTACCCGGACAGGGGAGGCTTTCTTT. Translating gives CASSTRTGEAFF.

This clonotype was seen a few times. This rearrangement joins TRBV28 to TRBJ2-5, with TRBD2 matching over 13 bases. The CDR3 is made up of 19 amino acids. The J segment lost 5 bases and the V segment lost 2 bases, leaving 14 bases of the junction unmatched. Per germline, CDR1 MDHEN and CDR2 SYDVKM. The CDR3 bases are TGTGCCAGCAGTTTAGGTCGGACTAGCGGGAGCCTCTACGGGGAGACCCAGTACTTC. It codes for CASSLGRTSGSLYGETQYF.

The chain is built from TRBV12-3 or TRBV12-4 and TRBJ1-1; D remains ambiguous. This CDR3 comprises 13 residues. Deletions cut 3 bases from V and 10 bases from J, with 15 bases between. The CDR3 DNA sequence: TGTGCCAGCAGTTTGTTCTACGGCTTTCTAGCTTTCTTT. Translation gives CASSLFYGFLAFF.

This clonotype was found a few times. The chain has TRBV28 and TRBJ2-1, with D possibly TRBD1 on 6 matching bases. Germline V lookup: CDR1 MDHEN, CDR2 SYDVKM. The V end lost 7 bases, the J end lost 3 bases, and 13 bases lay between the germline ends. The CDR3 is 14 residues long. CDR3 residues: CASTVRGIYNEQFF. DNA for the CDR3: TGTGCCAGCACCGTGAGGGGGATCTACAATGAGCAGTTCTTC.

The V gene is TRBV6-2 or TRBV6-3, the J gene TRBJ2-1; D is unclear. The length of the CDR3 is 18 residues. Trimming pared 0 bases from V and 2 bases from J, leaving 17 bases between. Germline V gene sequence: CDR1 MNHEY, CDR2 SVGEGT. CDR3 region: CASSYSLGAPDPYNEQFF. CDR3 DNA: TGTGCCAGCAGTTACTCGCTCGGTGCCCCCGACCCCTACAATGAGCAGTTCTTC.

This clonotype is medium-sized in the sample. The chain employs TRBV24-1 and TRBJ2-1; 12 nucleotides line up with TRBD2. Germline V gives CDR1 KGHDR, CDR2 SFDVKD. J gave up 9 bases and V 2 bases, and 10 bases lay outside the gene matches. CDR3 length: 17 amino acids. CDR3: CATSDSEAASGRVEQFF. The CDR3 nucleotides read TGTGCCACCAGTGATTCGGAAGCGGCTAGCGGGAGGGTTGAGCAGTTCTTC.

Notes on this clonotype: A much larger clone differs by one base, so this may be a read error. The chain combines TRBV24-1 with TRBJ1-2; perhaps TRBD1 as D (6 bases). V was pared by 7 bases and J by 4 bases, with 27 bases between. The CDR3 is 18 amino acids. Germline CDR1 KGHDR, CDR2 SFDVKD. DNA for the CDR3: TGTGCCACCAGAGATCCCGACCCCCGTAGGGGGAATATCTATGGCTACACCTTC. It codes for CATRDPDPRRGNIYGYTF.

The chain has TRBV10-3 and TRBJ2-5; 7 bases agree with TRBD2. The V gene end was trimmed by 0 bases and the J gene end by 3 bases; junction bases not matched to a gene: 7. The CDR3 runs to 16 residues. CDR1 is ENHRY, CDR2 SYGVKD, per germline. CDR3 DNA: TGTGCCATCAGTGAGTCTAACAGCGGGAAGAAAGAGACCCAGTACTTC. Protein sequence: CAISESNSGKKETQYF.

This clonotype appeared once. The chain uses TRBV5-1 and TRBJ2-7, with D unclear. V was pared by 0 bases and J by 3 bases, with 13 bases between. The CDR3 loop spans 15 amino acids. The germline gives CDR1 SGHRS, CDR2 YFSETQ. CDR3 sequence reads: CASSLANWVLYEQYF. In DNA form, the CDR3 reads TGCGCCAGCAGCTTGGCCAACTGGGTCCTCTACGAGCAGTACTTC.

This rearrangement joins TRBV19 to TRBJ1-1, with D possibly being TRBD1 (6 bases). Looked up from germline, CDR1 is LNHDA and CDR2 is SQIVND (reference sequence). The ends were cut back, 7 bases at V and 6 bases at J, with 21 bases in the middle. There are 15 residues in the CDR3. The CDR3 DNA follows: TGTGCCAGTAAGGGGGGGGATGGGGGAACGGCTGAAGCTTTCTTT. Its translation: CASKGGDGGTAEAFF. The full variable domain, in which reference TRBV19 and TRBJ1-1 provide the parts outside the CDR3, is DGGITQSPKYLFRKEGQNVTLSCEQNLNHDAMYWYRQDPGQGLRLIYYSQIVNDFQKGDIAEGYSVSREKKESFPLTVTSAQKNPTAFYLCASKGGDGGTAEAFFGQGTRLTVV.

This chain joins TRBV28 and TRBJ2-1; D is perhaps TRBD2 (6 bases). The CDR3 runs to 17 residues. CDR1 MDHEN and CDR2 SYDVKM come from the germline V gene. Deletions cut 3 bases from V and 0 bases from J, with 15 bases between. CDR3 DNA sequence: TGTGCCAGCAGTTTGATCGGGGGACGCTACTCCTACAATGAGCAGTTCTTC. Protein sequence: CASSLIGGRYSYNEQFF. The full variable domain, completed using reference TRBV28 and TRBJ2-1, is DVKVTQSSRYLVKRTGEKVFLECVQDMDHENMFWYRQDPGLGLRLIYFSYDVKMKEKGDIPEGYSVSREKKERFSLILESASTNQTSMYLCASSLIGGRYSYNEQFFGPGTRLTVL.

V is TRBV12-3 or TRBV12-4 and J is TRBJ2-3; 10 bases agree with TRBD2. The CDR3 length is 17 residues. The V and J ends lost 3 bases and 4 bases, in that order; junction bases with no gene match: 10. The CDR3 bases are TGTGCCAGCAGTTTTATTGGTCTAGCGGGAGTAGCAGATACGCAGTATTTT. It codes for CASSFIGLAGVADTQYF.

This clonotype has more than one count but fewer than ten. The chain recombines TRBV30 with TRBJ2-5, with D perhaps matching TRBD1 (5 bases). Germline CDR1 is GTSNPN and CDR2 is SVGIG (reference sequence). V was trimmed by 4 bases and J by 4 bases, leaving 13 bases between them. The CDR3 totals 13 residues. CDR3 amino acids: CAWKVQGLETQYF. The CDR3 DNA is TGTGCCTGGAAGGTGCAGGGTTTAGAGACCCAGTACTTC.